The 13 T cell receptor beta chains below all came from one sample that was sequenced in a study of OX40 agonist ivuxolimab in advanced cancers. Assay: immunoSEQ multiplex PCR; the TCRdb copy retains only in-frame clones and omits some. The sample consists of roughly 80,000 clones, approximately 85% of them appearing once. The sample consisted of CD4+ or CD8+ T cells sorted from blood, taken in a trial of the OX40 agonist ivuxolimab. All receptors derive from an adult with an advanced solid tumor such as melanoma, head and neck, liver or kidney cancer.

The chain is built from TRBV7-2 and TRBJ2-4, with D possibly called TRBD1 or TRBD2 (5 bases each). CDR1 is SGHTA and CDR2 is FQGNSA in the germline V gene. V lost 1 base and J 7 bases, leaving 14 bases between the germline ends. The CDR3 sequence is 15 residues long. CDR3 in amino acids: CASSLGWDPTNIQYF. The CDR3 coding sequence is TGTGCCAGCAGCTTAGGCTGGGACCCTACGAACATTCAGTACTTC.

V usage is TRBV11-2 and J usage is TRBJ2-3; 7 bases agree with TRBD1. With 4 bases clipped from V and 4 bases from J, the junction kept 8 bases outside the gene matches. The CDR3 consists of 15 residues. CDR1 and CDR2 from the germline V gene are SGHAT and FQNNGV. The CDR3 reads CASSSGGALSDTQYF. In nucleotides, the CDR3 is TGTGCCAGCAGCTCAGGGGGTGCCCTCTCAGATACGCAGTATTTT. Full variable domain (remainder filled in from reference TRBV11-2 and TRBJ2-3): EAGVAQSPRYKIIEKRQSVAFWCNPISGHATLYWYQQILGQGPKLLIQFQNNGVVDDSQLPKDRFSAERLKGVDSTLKIQPAKLEDSAVYLCASSSGGALSDTQYFGPGTRLTVL.

The chain is built from TRBV10-2 and TRBJ1-4, with a tentative D call TRBD1 (5 bases). V lost 6 bases to trimming and J lost 4 bases, with 9 bases between them. The V gene's germline CDR1 is WSHSY and CDR2 SAAADI. The CDR3 is made up of 13 amino acids. In DNA form, the CDR3 reads TGCGCCAGCAGGGGGCAGGGTAATGAAAAACTGTTTTTT. Translating gives CASRGQGNEKLFF.

A word on this clone: Its ends do not fully match the called genes, so a read error is possible. The rearrangement links TRBV7-8 to TRBJ1-4; TRBD1 might be the D (6 bases). Per germline, CDR1 SGHVS and CDR2 FQNEAQ. The CDR3 loop spans 16 amino acids. As DNA, the CDR3 is TGTGCCAACAGCCTAGTACGGACAGCTGCTAATGAAAAACTGTTTTTT. Residues: CANSLVRTAANEKLFF.

The V and J genes are TRBV7-2 and TRBJ2-5; TRBD2 aligns across 8 bases. The V gene's germline CDR1 is SGHTA and CDR2 FQGNSA. Trimming took 1 base from V and 5 from J; bases not matched to a gene: 6. The CDR3 is 15 amino acids. The CDR3 bases are TGTGCCAGCAGCTTAGGGTCGGGGGGGCTGGAGACCCAGTACTTC. Translation gives CASSLGSGGLETQYF.

The chain uses TRBV6-6 and TRBJ1-1; no reliable D call. This CDR3 has 13 amino acids. Trimming removed 2 bases from V and 0 bases from J, with 4 bases in between. Germline V gene lookup returns CDR1 MNHNY and CDR2 SVGAGI (reference sequence). CDR3: CASSYAMNTEAFF. As DNA, the CDR3 is TGTGCCAGCAGTTACGCAATGAACACTGAAGCTTTCTTT.

The chain combines TRBV5-4 with TRBJ2-2; tentative D call: TRBD1 (5 bases). V shed 1 base and J shed 4 bases, with 11 bases lying between them. The germline V gene has CDR1 SGHNT and CDR2 YYREEE (reference sequence). This CDR3 region has 15 residues. CDR3 in amino acids: CASSLLAGLTGELFF. The CDR3 bases are TGTGCCAGCAGCTTGCTGGCAGGGCTCACCGGGGAGCTGTTTTTT.

The V gene is TRBV6-1, the J gene TRBJ2-7; 7 bases line up with TRBD1. The germline CDR1 and CDR2 sequences are MNHNS and SASEGT. CDR3 length equals 12 residues. The ends lost 0 bases at V and 11 bases at J; junction bases unmatched: 4. The CDR3 DNA reads TGTGCCAGCAGTGAAGCGCAGCAGGGGGAGTACTTC. It specifies CASSEAQQGEYF.

This clone was observed a single time. This rearrangement joins TRBV7-3 to TRBJ1-1; possibly TRBD1 for D (5 bases). Germline CDR1 reads SGHTA; CDR2 reads FQGTGA. CDR3 length: 14 amino acids. The V gene lost 7 bases and the J gene lost 3 bases, with 15 bases spanning the gap. This CDR3 reads CASTSSGGDTEAFF. Written as DNA, the CDR3 is TGTGCCAGCACCAGTTCGGGAGGGGACACTGAAGCTTTCTTT.

The chain joins TRBV30 to TRBJ2-1, with 8 nucleotides matching TRBD2. CDR1 and CDR2 (germline): GTSNPN, SVGIG (reference sequence). J lost 6 bases, V lost 4 bases, and 5 bases had no gene match. This CDR3 contains 13 residues. The CDR3 nucleotides read TGTGCCTGGAACGGGGGGGCCCGCAATGAGCAGTTCTTC. Amino acids: CAWNGGARNEQFF.

This chain joins TRBV6-6 and TRBJ2-1, with D maybe TRBD2 (6 bases). Germline V lookup: CDR1 MNHNY, CDR2 SVGAGI (reference sequence). This CDR3 has 16 amino acids. The V gene lost 6 bases and the J gene lost 4 bases, with 19 bases spanning the gap. CDR3: CASSPPGTRSYNEQFF. CDR3 DNA: TGTGCCAGCAGCCCCCCCGGGACTCGTTCATACAATGAGCAGTTCTTC.

This sequence joins TRBV5-1 and TRBJ2-5, with D hard to call. CDR1 SGHRS and CDR2 YFSETQ come from the germline V gene. CDR3 length equals 12 residues. V lost 1 base to trimming and J lost 1 base, with 2 bases between them. CDR3 in amino acids: CASSLTQETQYF. The CDR3 DNA is TGCGCCAGCAGCTTGACCCAAGAGACCCAGTACTTC. Looking up the rest from reference TRBV5-1 and TRBJ2-5 gives the full variable domain: KAGVTQTPRYLIKTRGQQVTLSCSPISGHRSVSWYQQTPGQGLQFLFEYFSETQRNKGNFPGRFSGRQFSNSRSEMNVSTLELGDSALYLCASSLTQETQYFGPGTRLLVL.

This chain links TRBV11-2 with TRBJ1-2; D is possibly TRBD1 (5 bases). The CDR3 is 13 residues long. Deletions cut 3 bases from V and 10 bases from J, with 15 bases between. Per the germline V gene, CDR1 is SGHAT and CDR2 is FQNNGV. The CDR3 DNA reads as TGTGCCAGCAGCTTGCGGCAGGGCGATGCCTACACCTTC. It translates to CASSLRQGDAYTF.